This TCR beta chain came from a study of beta chain features in type 1 diabetes. Reverse transcribing all isolated RNA meant expressed TCRB transcripts were sequenced. The method was immunoSEQ multiplex PCR; TCRdb's version includes in-frame clones alone and lacks a portion of them. The sample shows hundreds of thousands of clones, around an eighth of them seen only once. The CDR3 is made up of 16 amino acids. V gave up 3 bases and J gave up 4 bases; unmatched junction bases: 9. The germline gives CDR1 SGHRS, CDR2 YFSETQ. A word on this clone: Antigen: not known.

Study-level findings and limits: For Type 1 diabetes patients, all four CD4+ subsets carried TCRB CDR3s that were moderately but significantly shorter.

The sequencing input was naive CD4+ T cells from blood. The sequence was obtained from a man aged 18 to 35 with type 1 diabetes. The rearrangement links TRBV5-1 to TRBJ2-3; TRBD2 agrees at 9 bases. CDR3 sequence (DNA): TGCGCCAGCAGCTCTATACTAGCGGGTGGGGCAGATACGCAGTATTTT. Residues: CASSSILAGGADTQYF. Together with reference TRBV5-1 and TRBJ2-3, the CDR3 gives the full variable domain: KAGVTQTPRYLIKTRGQQVTLSCSPISGHRSVSWYQQTPGQGLQFLFEYFSETQRNKGNFPGRFSGRQFSNSRSEMNVSTLELGDSALYLCASSSILAGGADTQYFGPGTRLTVL.